This T cell receptor (beta chain) was retrieved from a study of blood T cell repertoires in COVID-19. Study-level background: Samples of COVID-19 (acute and convalescent) were obtained from the United States, Italy and Spain. From T cells, B-cell-depleted T cells, or PBMCs came the material, which was cDNA or gDNA.

The CDR3 has 13 amino acids. Unmatched junction bases numbered 5, after V lost 6 bases and J lost 3 bases. Germline-derived CDR1 and CDR2 are ENHRY and SYGVKD. The repertoire was sequenced with immunoSEQ multiplex PCR; TCRdb's copy has only in-frame clones and lacks some. The table records approximately 300,000 clones, roughly 90% of them present only once. Sequenced material: peripheral blood. This TCR was sampled from a woman in her 30s with COVID-19, enrolled during active disease. The rearrangement uses TRBV10-3 and TRBJ2-7; 7 bases line up with TRBD2. The CDR3 reads CAISLGGVYEQYF. The CDR3 DNA is TGTGCCATCAGCCTGGGGGGGGTCTACGAGCAGTACTTC.